Included here is one TCR beta chain sequence, with context. Its target is not known. These data are taken from a study of T cell responses to AZD1222 COVID-19 vaccine. Notes on the study in general: The study reported that nearly half of spike-specific TCRs target unmutated variant regions. None of the repertoires were sampled until the peak T cell response had passed. The sample set comprised mostly white British donors with more females, and clonal diversity was possibly underestimated.

The CDR3 is 15 amino acids. Trimming removed 7 bases at V and 5 bases at J, with 19 bases between. CDR1 MDHEN and CDR2 SYDVKM come from the germline V gene. Data came from immunoSEQ multiplex PCR; TCRdb stores just in-frame clones and leaves some out. This sample has just over 150,000 clones, with around nine tenths found just once. V and J are TRBV28 and TRBJ2-3, with D possibly matching TRBD2 (5 bases). Here the sequenced sample was peripheral blood, taken on day 0 of AZD1222 vaccination. This TCR was recovered from an adult in good health. CDR3 protein: CASTGGIRELDTQYF. The CDR3 DNA sequence: TGTGCCAGCACCGGAGGAATCCGAGAGTTAGATACGCAGTATTTT. Drawing the rest from reference TRBV28 and TRBJ2-3, the complete variable domain is DVKVTQSSRYLVKRTGEKVFLECVQDMDHENMFWYRQDPGLGLRLIYFSYDVKMKEKGDIPEGYSVSREKKERFSLILESASTNQTSMYLCASTGGIRELDTQYFGPGTRLTVL.